This passage covers 19 T cell receptor beta chains from one sample sequenced in a study of post-analysis software for immune sequencing data. Findings of the study overall: Relative to controls, patients had about 5 TRBV segments at higher frequency, with TRBV5-6, TRBV5-1 and TRBV20-1 among these.

No antigen is known for these receptors. Unique molecular identifiers were carried by the TCR beta cDNA libraries. Via MiXCR, TCRdb re-called the PCR reads, giving one row per CDR3 protein. The sample records approximately 770,000 distinct CDR3 sequences, about half being singletons. Sequencing was done on a sample of blood. The receptor set was obtained from a girl aged 10-17 years with multiple sclerosis.

The rearrangement uses TRBV20-1 and TRBJ2-1; TRBD1 aligns across 10 bases. CDR1 and CDR2 (germline): DFQATT, SNEGSKA (reference sequence). Trimming removed 4 bases from V and 5 bases from J; junction bases left unmatched: 5. The CDR3 covers 14 residues. CDR3 sequence: CSAIGTGAHNEQFF. The DNA for the CDR3 is TGCAGTGCTATTGGGACAGGGGCACACAATGAGCAGTTCTTC.

The chain combines TRBV4-2 with TRBJ2-2; D remains ambiguous. This CDR3 is built from 14 residues. Germline V gene sequence: CDR1 LGHNA, CDR2 YNFKEQ. V was cut by 3 bases and J by 5 bases, with 10 bases left in between. The DNA for the CDR3 is TGTGCCAGCAGCCAGGAATTGAGGACCGGGGAGCTGTTTTTT. Its protein is CASSQELRTGELFF.

The V call is TRBV20-1, the J call TRBJ2-7, with D maybe TRBD2 (6 bases). The CDR3 runs to 12 residues. Germline CDR1 DFQATT, CDR2 SNEGSKA (reference sequence). Trimming shortened V by 3 bases and J by 7 bases, and 13 bases separated the two germline ends. The CDR3 region is CSASGDWEEQYF. The CDR3 DNA reads as TGCAGTGCTAGTGGGGACTGGGAGGAGCAGTACTTC.

The chain recombines TRBV18 with TRBJ1-1, with 7 positions matching TRBD1. The germline V gene encodes CDR1 KGHSH and CDR2 LQKENI. The ends lost 3 bases at V and 0 bases at J; junction bases unmatched: 7. There are 16 residues in the CDR3. DNA for the CDR3: TGTGCCAGCTCACCCGACAGGGTGACGATGAACACTGAAGCTTTCTTT. Its translation is CASSPDRVTMNTEAFF.

A few counts support this clonotype. V and J are TRBV10-3 and TRBJ1-6, with no clear D. Germline lookup yields CDR1 ENHRY and CDR2 SYGVKD. V lost 2 bases, J lost 10 bases, and 12 bases lay in between. This CDR3 region has 14 residues. CDR3 in DNA: TGTGCCATCAGTGAGGAGTTAATCGAGTCACCCCTCCACTTT. It translates to CAISEELIESPLHF.

This clonotype was counted between two and nine times. In DNA form, the CDR3 reads TGTGCCAGCAGCCTGCCGGGACGCGAGAAATACGAGCAGTACTTC. Its translation is CASSLPGREKYEQYF. The gene calls are TRBV7-8 and TRBJ2-7; possibly TRBD1 or TRBD2 for D (5 bases each). CDR3 length: 15 amino acids. Trimming stripped 5 bases from V and 4 bases from J, with 18 bases between. The germline V gene has CDR1 SGHVS and CDR2 FQNEAQ.

This chain joins TRBV6-5 and TRBJ1-2, with 7 bases fitting TRBD1. CDR3 size: 14 residues. The V segment lost 7 bases and the J segment 7 bases; nucleotides outside the gene matches: 12. The germline V gene has CDR1 MNHEY and CDR2 SVGAGI. DNA for the CDR3: TGTGCCAGCACCCCGGGAGGGGGCGCGGGTGGCTACACCTTC. The encoded protein is CASTPGGGAGGYTF.

The chain couples TRBV4-1 to TRBJ1-2; 11 bases line up with TRBD1. With V trimmed by 3 bases and J by 6 bases, 3 bases remained unmatched. Germline-derived CDR1 and CDR2 are MGHRA and YSYEKL. The CDR3 contains 14 residues. This chain's CDR3 is CASSHGTGGDGYTF. CDR3 bases: TGCGCCAGCAGCCATGGGACAGGGGGGGATGGCTACACCTTC.

This chain connects TRBV11-2 to TRBJ2-5; D remains unclear. With 9 bases removed from V and 0 bases from J, the gap between germline ends came to 11 bases. Germline CDR1 reads SGHAT; CDR2 reads FQNNGV. The CDR3 runs to 13 residues. Here the CDR3 DNA reads TGTGCCAGTGACTCGTCTCACCAAGAGACCCAGTACTTC. The encoded protein is CASDSSHQETQYF.

This clonotype was seen a single time. This chain uses TRBV9 with TRBJ2-7; D remains unclear. Between the trimmed V and J ends, which lost 4 bases and 7 bases, there was a span of 12 bases. Germline V gene data show CDR1 as SGDLS and CDR2 as YYNGEE. This CDR3 contains 12 residues. The CDR3 sequence is CASSKGIGEQYF. CDR3 DNA: TGTGCCAGCAGCAAGGGTATTGGGGAGCAGTACTTC.

This clonotype occurred a few times. The chain is built from TRBV29-1 and TRBJ2-7; perhaps TRBD2 as D (5 bases). Looked up from germline, CDR1 is SQVTM and CDR2 is ANQGSEA. Trimming left V 3 bases short and J 2 bases short, with 17 bases between. There are 15 residues in the CDR3. The DNA of the CDR3 is TGCAGCGTTGACGGACTGCATTCCTCTCCCTACGAGCAGTACTTC. This codes for CSVDGLHSSPYEQYF.

The rearrangement uses TRBV12-3 or TRBV12-4 and TRBJ2-2; no firm D call. CDR3 size: 11 residues. Deletions cut 6 bases from V and 5 bases from J, with 4 bases between. In DNA, the CDR3 is TGTGCCAGCAGGTCAACCGGGGAGCTGTTTTTT. Residues: CASRSTGELFF.

V is TRBV7-2 and J is TRBJ2-7; 10 bases agree with TRBD1. Trimming took 1 base from V and 3 from J; bases not matched to a gene: 3. The CDR3 is 15 amino acids. Germline loops: CDR1 SGHTA, CDR2 FQGNSA. The CDR3 DNA reads as TGTGCCAGCAGCTTAGTCGACAGGGGGCTCTACGAGCAGTACTTC. Residues: CASSLVDRGLYEQYF.

Only a few counts were recorded for this clonotype. The rearrangement links TRBV7-6 to TRBJ2-5; 8 bases align to TRBD1. This CDR3 is 17 amino acids long. The germline gives CDR1 SGHVS, CDR2 FNYEAQ. Trimming took 2 bases from V and 3 from J; bases not matched to a gene: 11. The CDR3 loop is CASSLIRTGSRKETQYF. The CDR3 nucleotides are TGTGCCAGCAGCTTAATCCGGACAGGGAGTAGGAAAGAGACCCAGTACTTC.

This clonotype was counted between two and nine times. This chain connects TRBV12-3 or TRBV12-4 to TRBJ1-2; tentative D call: TRBD1 (5 bases). Trimming left V 5 bases short and J 7 bases short, with 17 bases between. The CDR3 covers 14 residues. CDR3 sequence: CASSPHPGVAGYTF. Written as DNA, the CDR3 is TGTGCCAGCAGTCCCCATCCGGGGGTTGCTGGCTACACCTTC.

The chain recombines TRBV5-1 with TRBJ2-3, with D possibly TRBD2 on 6 matching bases. V was shortened by 3 bases and J by 4 bases, with 12 bases between the two germline ends. This CDR3 comprises 14 residues. CDR1 is SGHRS and CDR2 is YFSETQ in the germline V gene. The CDR3 region has the DNA TGCGCCAGCAGCTCGGAGGGAGTAGCAGATACGCAGTATTTT. This translates into CASSSEGVADTQYF.

The rearrangement uses TRBV28 and TRBJ2-5; D perhaps matches TRBD2 (5 bases). Trimming pared 3 bases from V and 9 bases from J, leaving 11 bases between. The germline V gene encodes CDR1 MDHEN and CDR2 SYDVKM. There are 12 residues in the CDR3. CDR3 residues: CASSLPPGAQYF. CDR3 DNA: TGTGCCAGCAGTTTGCCTCCCGGGGCCCAGTACTTC.

The V gene is TRBV12-3 or TRBV12-4, the J gene TRBJ2-7, with 11 bases matching TRBD1. This CDR3 has 15 residues. V gave up 5 bases and J gave up 4 bases; unmatched junction bases: 7. CDR3: CASSIGTGGQYEQYF. CDR3 sequence (DNA): TGTGCCAGCAGTATCGGGACAGGGGGTCAATACGAGCAGTACTTC.

The rearrangement links TRBV7-9 to TRBJ2-5; 10 bases match TRBD2. Judging by the DNA end, TRBJ2-7 fits better; the J call may be wrong. Germline CDR1 is SEHNR and CDR2 is FQNEAQ (reference sequence). CDR3 length equals 15 residues. The CDR3 spells CASSFSGRLPYEQYF. DNA for the CDR3: TGTGCCAGCAGCTTTAGCGGGAGGCTCCCCTACGAGCAGTACTTC.